This is a list of T cell receptor beta chains from one sample in a study of identical twins. TCRdb reprocessed the 5' RACE reads via MiXCR and lists one record per CDR3 protein. The sample has about 200,000 distinct CDR3 sequences, more than 15% seen once. This sample also appeared in a second study, on T cells expressing NK-cell markers.

The sequenced sample was CD8+ T cells sorted from blood. The receptors originated from a woman between 18 and 29 years old in good health. CDR3s include the opening cysteine and the closing phenylalanine or tryptophan. Fields, in order: V gene, clone size, D gene, J gene, CDR3 protein, CDR3 DNA. A D gene is named only where the DNA matches it firmly. Size is stated for part of the rows, as once, few or many counts, or as a class when the clone is expanded.

v_gene: TRBV11-2
abundance: -
d_gene: -
j_gene: TRBJ2-4
CDR3aa: CASSFGADIQYF
CDR3nt: TGTGCCAGCAGCTTCGGGGCGGACATTCAGTACTTC

v_gene: TRBV21-1
abundance: -
d_gene: -
j_gene: TRBJ2-7
CDR3aa: CASSTASPVYEQYF
CDR3nt: TGTGCCAGCAGCACGGCTTCCCCGGTATACGAGCAGTACTTC

v_gene: TRBV7-9
abundance: -
d_gene: -
j_gene: TRBJ2-2
CDR3aa: CASSLHRPNTGELFF
CDR3nt: TGTGCCAGCAGCTTGCACAGACCAAACACCGGGGAGCTGTTTTTT

v_gene: TRBV7-3
abundance: -
d_gene: -
j_gene: TRBJ2-2
CDR3aa: CASSSSPPADTGELFF
CDR3nt: TGTGCCAGCAGCTCGTCCCCCCCGGCCGACACCGGGGAGCTGTTTTTT

v_gene: TRBV21-1
abundance: -
d_gene: -
j_gene: TRBJ2-7
CDR3aa: CAASEGGDYEQYF
CDR3nt: TGTGCCGCCTCGGAGGGGGGGGACTACGAGCAGTACTTC

v_gene: TRBV29-1
abundance: few
d_gene: TRBD1
j_gene: TRBJ2-7
CDR3aa: CSASRDRSNEQYF
CDR3nt: TGCAGCGCCTCCCGGGACAGGAGCAACGAGCAGTACTTC

v_gene: TRBV20-1
abundance: -
d_gene: TRBD2
j_gene: TRBJ2-1
CDR3aa: CRARLLAGLNEQFF
CDR3nt: TGCAGAGCCCGATTACTAGCGGGTCTAAATGAGCAGTTCTTC

v_gene: TRBV7-8
abundance: many
d_gene: -
j_gene: TRBJ2-3
CDR3aa: CASSSQGGTQYF
CDR3nt: TGTGCCAGCAGCTCACAGGGAGGTACGCAGTATTTT

v_gene: TRBV6-2/TRBV6-3
abundance: -
d_gene: -
j_gene: TRBJ2-1
CDR3aa: CASSSVAGLYNEQFF
CDR3nt: TGTGCCAGCAGTTCCGTTGCGGGGTTATACAATGAGCAGTTCTTC

v_gene: TRBV27
abundance: -
d_gene: -
j_gene: TRBJ2-1
CDR3aa: CASSLLLGQNVNEQFF
CDR3nt: TGTGCCAGCAGTCTCCTATTGGGTCAGAATGTCAATGAGCAGTTCTTC

v_gene: TRBV27
abundance: many
d_gene: -
j_gene: TRBJ1-1
CDR3aa: CASSPTGGMNTEAFF
CDR3nt: TGTGCCAGCAGTCCTACGGGAGGCATGAACACTGAAGCTTTCTTT

v_gene: TRBV3-1
abundance: -
d_gene: TRBD1
j_gene: TRBJ2-7
CDR3aa: CASSQAPTGFYEQYF
CDR3nt: TGTGCCAGCAGCCAAGCACCGACAGGGTTTTACGAGCAGTACTTC

v_gene: TRBV25-1
abundance: -
d_gene: TRBD2
j_gene: TRBJ2-1
CDR3aa: CASSEYWRGASSYNEQFF
CDR3nt: TGTGCCAGCAGTGAATATTGGCGGGGGGCAAGCTCCTACAATGAGCAGTTCTTC

v_gene: TRBV7-9
abundance: few
d_gene: -
j_gene: TRBJ2-5
CDR3aa: CASSENRASGGRETQYF
CDR3nt: TGTGCCAGCAGCGAAAACAGGGCTAGTGGCGGCCGAGAGACCCAGTACTTC

v_gene: TRBV9
abundance: -
d_gene: -
j_gene: TRBJ2-3
CDR3aa: CASSVAQDGGPKAQYF
CDR3nt: TGTGCCAGCAGCGTAGCTCAGGACGGGGGGCCGAAGGCGCAGTATTTT

v_gene: TRBV27
abundance: few
d_gene: -
j_gene: TRBJ2-7
CDR3aa: CASSFKQSYEQYF
CDR3nt: TGTGCCAGCAGTTTTAAACAGTCCTACGAGCAGTACTTC

v_gene: TRBV3-1
abundance: -
d_gene: -
j_gene: TRBJ2-1
CDR3aa: CAFTLGRLPAYYNEQFF
CDR3nt: TGTGCCTTCACCCTTGGGAGACTCCCAGCCTACTACAATGAGCAGTTCTTC

v_gene: TRBV15
abundance: once
d_gene: TRBD1
j_gene: TRBJ2-7
CDR3aa: CATSPGTGAYEQYF
CDR3nt: TGTGCCACCAGCCCCGGGACAGGAGCCTACGAGCAGTACTTC

v_gene: TRBV20-1
abundance: -
d_gene: -
j_gene: TRBJ2-1
CDR3aa: CSAGSRPARYNEQFF
CDR3nt: TGCAGTGCGGGCAGTAGGCCTGCTCGTTACAATGAGCAGTTCTTC

v_gene: TRBV9
abundance: few
d_gene: TRBD1
j_gene: TRBJ1-1
CDR3aa: CASSGGGLGTEAFF
CDR3nt: TGTGCCAGCAGCGGAGGGGGCCTGGGCACTGAAGCTTTCTTT

v_gene: TRBV6-5
abundance: few
d_gene: -
j_gene: TRBJ2-3
CDR3aa: CASSYSHRTDTQYF
CDR3nt: TGTGCCAGCAGTTATTCCCACAGGACAGATACGCAGTATTTT

v_gene: TRBV13
abundance: -
d_gene: -
j_gene: TRBJ2-7
CDR3aa: CASSSSTGVHEQYF
CDR3nt: TGTGCCAGCAGCTCATCTACGGGGGTTCACGAGCAGTACTTC

v_gene: TRBV12-3/TRBV12-4
abundance: few
d_gene: -
j_gene: TRBJ2-1
CDR3aa: CASSLWWSEQFF
CDR3nt: TGTGCCAGCAGTTTATGGTGGAGTGAGCAGTTCTTC

v_gene: TRBV20-1
abundance: few
d_gene: -
j_gene: TRBJ2-7
CDR3aa: CSAVSRLQSYEQYF
CDR3nt: TGCAGTGCTGTATCCCGACTACAATCCTACGAGCAGTACTTC

v_gene: TRBV6-1
abundance: -
d_gene: TRBD2
j_gene: TRBJ2-7
CDR3aa: CASRGLAGEWSYEQYF
CDR3nt: TGTGCCAGCAGGGGACTAGCGGGAGAGTGGTCCTACGAGCAGTACTTC

v_gene: TRBV9
abundance: -
d_gene: TRBD2
j_gene: TRBJ2-7
CDR3aa: CASSVGASGGNYEQYF
CDR3nt: TGTGCCAGCAGCGTAGGAGCTAGCGGGGGGAACTACGAGCAGTACTTC

v_gene: TRBV7-3
abundance: few
d_gene: -
j_gene: TRBJ2-4
CDR3aa: CASSYGGSDIQYF
CDR3nt: TGTGCCAGCAGCTACGGGGGTTCGGACATTCAGTACTTC

v_gene: TRBV14
abundance: -
d_gene: -
j_gene: TRBJ2-1
CDR3aa: CASSQWALSSYNEQFF
CDR3nt: TGTGCCAGCAGCCAATGGGCTCTCAGCTCCTACAATGAGCAGTTCTTC

v_gene: TRBV6-1
abundance: -
d_gene: -
j_gene: TRBJ2-7
CDR3aa: CASSEARQPGEQYF
CDR3nt: TGTGCCAGCAGTGAAGCGCGGCAGCCGGGCGAGCAGTACTTC

v_gene: TRBV7-9
abundance: few
d_gene: -
j_gene: TRBJ1-2
CDR3aa: CASSLVRGPENYGYTF
CDR3nt: TGTGCCAGCAGCTTAGTGAGGGGCCCTGAGAACTATGGCTACACCTTC

v_gene: TRBV4-3
abundance: few
d_gene: TRBD1
j_gene: TRBJ2-4
CDR3aa: CASSQGTGESIQYF
CDR3nt: TGCGCCAGCAGCCAAGGAACAGGGGAGAGCATTCAGTACTTC

v_gene: TRBV24-1
abundance: -
d_gene: -
j_gene: TRBJ2-7
CDR3aa: CATSDFPHFYSYEQYF
CDR3nt: TGTGCCACCAGTGATTTCCCTCACTTCTACTCCTACGAGCAGTACTTC

v_gene: TRBV29-1
abundance: -
d_gene: TRBD1
j_gene: TRBJ2-3
CDR3aa: CSAHRPGQGPDTQYF
CDR3nt: TGCAGCGCACATCGACCGGGACAGGGCCCAGATACGCAGTATTTT

v_gene: TRBV11-2
abundance: -
d_gene: -
j_gene: TRBJ2-2
CDR3aa: CASSLKGSPNTGELFF
CDR3nt: TGTGCCAGCAGCTTAAAGGGCAGCCCGAACACCGGGGAGCTGTTTTTT

v_gene: TRBV7-7
abundance: -
d_gene: -
j_gene: TRBJ2-3
CDR3aa: CASSSSGPPDTQYF
CDR3nt: TGTGCCAGCAGCTCGTCAGGGCCCCCAGATACGCAGTATTTT

v_gene: TRBV4-3
abundance: few
d_gene: TRBD2
j_gene: TRBJ2-5
CDR3aa: CASSLAGLDQETQYF
CDR3nt: TGCGCCAGCAGCCTCGCGGGACTAGACCAAGAGACCCAGTACTTC

v_gene: TRBV27
abundance: -
d_gene: TRBD2
j_gene: TRBJ2-5
CDR3aa: CASSSSLTSGKETQYF
CDR3nt: TGTGCCAGCAGTAGTAGCCTGACTAGCGGGAAAGAGACCCAGTACTTC

v_gene: TRBV12-3/TRBV12-4
abundance: few
d_gene: -
j_gene: TRBJ2-1
CDR3aa: CASSLMASGNNEQFF
CDR3nt: TGTGCCAGCAGTTTAATGGCGTCAGGGAACAATGAGCAGTTCTTC

v_gene: TRBV20-1
abundance: few
d_gene: -
j_gene: TRBJ2-7
CDR3aa: CSARAPGGLYEQYF
CDR3nt: TGCAGTGCTAGAGCCCCCGGGGGGCTCTACGAGCAGTACTTC

v_gene: TRBV9
abundance: once
d_gene: -
j_gene: TRBJ1-2
CDR3aa: CASSVVGGGYTF
CDR3nt: TGTGCCAGCAGCGTAGTTGGGGGAGGCTACACCTTC

v_gene: TRBV5-6
abundance: -
d_gene: -
j_gene: TRBJ2-1
CDR3aa: CASNTGGDDEQFF
CDR3nt: TGTGCCAGCAACACCGGAGGGGACGATGAGCAGTTCTTC

v_gene: TRBV20-1
abundance: few
d_gene: -
j_gene: TRBJ2-7
CDR3aa: CSALRRVGEQYF
CDR3nt: TGCAGTGCCCTCCGGAGGGTCGGCGAGCAGTACTTC

v_gene: TRBV2
abundance: -
d_gene: TRBD2
j_gene: TRBJ2-1
CDR3aa: CASRESGGAGNEQFF
CDR3nt: TGTGCCAGCAGGGAAAGCGGGGGGGCCGGTAATGAGCAGTTCTTC

v_gene: TRBV5-6
abundance: -
d_gene: -
j_gene: TRBJ2-2
CDR3aa: CASSFGRNTGELFF
CDR3nt: TGTGCCAGCAGCTTTGGCAGGAACACCGGGGAGCTGTTTTTT

v_gene: TRBV29-1
abundance: few
d_gene: -
j_gene: TRBJ2-7
CDR3aa: CSVDWGISHEQYF
CDR3nt: TGCAGCGTTGACTGGGGCATTTCTCACGAGCAGTACTTC

v_gene: TRBV9
abundance: many
d_gene: TRBD2
j_gene: TRBJ2-7
CDR3aa: CASSASGRAYEQYF
CDR3nt: TGTGCCAGCAGCGCCAGCGGGAGGGCCTACGAGCAGTACTTC

v_gene: TRBV10-2
abundance: -
d_gene: -
j_gene: TRBJ2-7
CDR3aa: CATSAASSYEQYF
CDR3nt: TGCGCCACCTCCGCGGCCAGCTCCTACGAGCAGTACTTC

v_gene: TRBV6-5
abundance: few
d_gene: -
j_gene: TRBJ2-7
CDR3aa: CASSPSIYEQYF
CDR3nt: TGTGCCAGCAGTCCCTCGATTTACGAGCAGTACTTC

v_gene: TRBV10-2
abundance: -
d_gene: -
j_gene: TRBJ1-4
CDR3aa: CASSEGRAEKLFF
CDR3nt: TGCGCCAGCAGTGAGGGTAGGGCTGAAAAACTGTTTTTT

v_gene: TRBV24-1
abundance: -
d_gene: -
j_gene: TRBJ2-3
CDR3aa: CATRPWTSTDTQYF
CDR3nt: TGTGCCACCAGGCCCTGGACTAGCACAGATACGCAGTATTTT

v_gene: TRBV5-1
abundance: -
d_gene: TRBD2
j_gene: TRBJ2-7
CDR3aa: CASSLARGLAGLEQYF
CDR3nt: TGCGCCAGCAGCTTGGCCAGGGGACTAGCGGGCCTAGAGCAGTACTTC

v_gene: TRBV7-9
abundance: -
d_gene: -
j_gene: TRBJ2-1
CDR3aa: CASRSGTSNEQFF
CDR3nt: TGTGCCAGCAGGTCAGGGACTTCCAATGAGCAGTTCTTC

v_gene: TRBV7-9
abundance: many
d_gene: TRBD1
j_gene: TRBJ2-7
CDR3aa: CASSLDRGSYEQYF
CDR3nt: TGTGCCAGCAGTCTCGACAGGGGATCCTACGAGCAGTACTTC

v_gene: TRBV4-3
abundance: few
d_gene: -
j_gene: TRBJ2-7
CDR3aa: CASSQERGWYEQYF
CDR3nt: TGCGCCAGCAGCCAAGAAAGGGGGTGGTACGAGCAGTACTTC

v_gene: TRBV21-1
abundance: -
d_gene: -
j_gene: TRBJ1-1
CDR3aa: CASSKRVGTAMNTEAFF
CDR3nt: TGTGCCAGCAGCAAGAGGGTCGGGACAGCCATGAACACTGAAGCTTTCTTT